These T cell receptor beta chains were read from a single sample in a study of neoadjuvant anti-PD-1 for oral cavity cancer. Generated by immunoSEQ multiplex PCR, the TCRdb table keeps only in-frame clones and is missing some. The data show about 72,000 clones, about 83% seen once. Specimen: PBMCs, collected before nivolumab (anti-PD-1) treatment. These receptors originate from a person between 40 and 85 years old with oral cavity squamous cell carcinoma. Each CDR3 is given with its conserved first and last residue. A D gene is named only where the DNA matches it firmly. Where a row states a size, it is once, few, many or the class of an expanded clone; other rows omit it.

12	few	NA	TRBV7-9	TRBJ2-7	TGTGCCAGCAGCTTTGGAGCGGACAAGCAGTACTTC	CASSFGADKQYF
16	NA	TRBD2	TRBV11-2	TRBJ2-7	TGTGCCAGCAGCTTAGGTGTCCAGCGGGGCTCCTACGAGCAGTACTTC	CASSLGVQRGSYEQYF
16	once	NA	TRBV19	TRBJ1-2	TGTGCCAGTAAGGCCGTTGGCAGCGCAGTCGGCTATGGCTACACCTTC	CASKAVGSAVGYGYTF
12	NA	NA	TRBV4-1	TRBJ2-1	TGCGCCAGCAGCCCCTTTGGCAATGAGCAGTTCTTC	CASSPFGNEQFF
14	NA	TRBD2	TRBV6-1	TRBJ2-7	TGTGCCAGCACCCAACTAGCGGGGGCCCACGAGCAGTACTTC	CASTQLAGAHEQYF
13	NA	TRBD1	TRBV12-5	TRBJ1-1	TGTGCTAGTGGTTTAGGGGACAGGCGAGAAGCTTTCTTT	CASGLGDRREAFF
16	NA	NA	TRBV19	TRBJ2-3	TGTGCCAGTAGTCAGGATAGGACGGGGAGGAGAGATACGCAGTATTTT	CASSQDRTGRRDTQYF
14	NA	TRBD1	TRBV10-3	TRBJ1-4	TGTGCCATCAGCATGACAGGGCAAGGGGAAAAACTGTTTTTT	CAISMTGQGEKLFF
16	NA	TRBD2	TRBV5-1	TRBJ2-1	TGCGCCAGCAGCTTGGCGGGCGGGAGAACTTACAATGAGCAGTTCTTC	CASSLAGGRTYNEQFF
15	NA	NA	TRBV7-2	TRBJ2-3	TGTGCCAGCAGCTATCGGGGTATAGGCACAGATACGCAGTATTTT	CASSYRGIGTDTQYF
12	NA	NA	TRBV2	TRBJ1-5	TGTGCCAGCAGAGGCTTTAATCAGCCCCAGCATTTT	CASRGFNQPQHF
19	few	NA	TRBV12-5	TRBJ1-2	TGTGCTAGTGGTTTGGGTCGCCGTTCCCCCGGACGGACCCTCTATGGCTACACCTTC	CASGLGRRSPGRTLYGYTF
16	NA	NA	TRBV15	TRBJ2-3	TGTGCCACCAGCAGAGATTATTATTATAACGGAGATACGCAGTATTTT	CATSRDYYYNGDTQYF
11	few	NA	TRBV2	TRBJ2-2	TGTGCCAGCAGGGTGTACGGGGAGCTGTTTTTT	CASRVYGELFF
12	once	NA	TRBV6-1	TRBJ1-1	TGTGCCAGCAGGGGTGGGGGCCCTGAAGCTTTCTTT	CASRGGGPEAFF
14	NA	NA	TRBV5-4	TRBJ2-5	TGTGCCAGCAGCTTGGAGCGACCCGGAGAGACCCAGTACTTC	CASSLERPGETQYF
13	NA	TRBD1	TRBV7-9	TRBJ2-7	TGTGCCAGCGGGGACAGGAATACCTACGAGCAGTACTTC	CASGDRNTYEQYF
15	NA	TRBD1	TRBV15	TRBJ1-1	TGTGCCACCAGCAGAGATAGGTCAGGGGGATTTAGGGCTTTCTTT	CATSRDRSGGFRAFF
15	NA	NA	TRBV6-1	TRBJ1-4	TGTGCCAGCTTCCGCGGGCTCACAACTAATGAAAAACTGTTTTTT	CASFRGLTTNEKLFF